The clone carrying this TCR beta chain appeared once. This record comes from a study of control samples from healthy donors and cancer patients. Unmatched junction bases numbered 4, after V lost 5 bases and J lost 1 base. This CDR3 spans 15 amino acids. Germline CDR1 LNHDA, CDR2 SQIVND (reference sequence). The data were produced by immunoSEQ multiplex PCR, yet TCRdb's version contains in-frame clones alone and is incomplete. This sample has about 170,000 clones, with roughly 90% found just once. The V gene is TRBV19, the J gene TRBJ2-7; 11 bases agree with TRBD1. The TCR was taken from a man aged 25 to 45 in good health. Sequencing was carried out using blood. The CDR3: CASSARDRGSYEQYF. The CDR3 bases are TGTGCCAGTAGTGCTCGGGACAGGGGGTCCTACGAGCAGTACTTC.